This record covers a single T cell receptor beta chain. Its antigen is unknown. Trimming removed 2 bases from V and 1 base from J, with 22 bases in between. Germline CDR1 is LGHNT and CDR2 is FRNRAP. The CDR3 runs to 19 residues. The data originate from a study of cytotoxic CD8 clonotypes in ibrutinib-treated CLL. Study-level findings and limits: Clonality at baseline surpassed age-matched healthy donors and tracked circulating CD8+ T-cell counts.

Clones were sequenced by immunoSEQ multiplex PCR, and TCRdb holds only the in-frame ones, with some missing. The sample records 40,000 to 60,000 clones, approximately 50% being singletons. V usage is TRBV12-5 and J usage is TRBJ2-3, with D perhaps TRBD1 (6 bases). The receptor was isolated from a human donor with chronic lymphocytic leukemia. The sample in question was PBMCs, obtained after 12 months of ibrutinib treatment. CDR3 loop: CASGLPPGTLDWGTDTQYF. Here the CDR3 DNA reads TGTGCTAGTGGTTTGCCACCGGGGACACTTGATTGGGGCACAGATACGCAGTATTTT.